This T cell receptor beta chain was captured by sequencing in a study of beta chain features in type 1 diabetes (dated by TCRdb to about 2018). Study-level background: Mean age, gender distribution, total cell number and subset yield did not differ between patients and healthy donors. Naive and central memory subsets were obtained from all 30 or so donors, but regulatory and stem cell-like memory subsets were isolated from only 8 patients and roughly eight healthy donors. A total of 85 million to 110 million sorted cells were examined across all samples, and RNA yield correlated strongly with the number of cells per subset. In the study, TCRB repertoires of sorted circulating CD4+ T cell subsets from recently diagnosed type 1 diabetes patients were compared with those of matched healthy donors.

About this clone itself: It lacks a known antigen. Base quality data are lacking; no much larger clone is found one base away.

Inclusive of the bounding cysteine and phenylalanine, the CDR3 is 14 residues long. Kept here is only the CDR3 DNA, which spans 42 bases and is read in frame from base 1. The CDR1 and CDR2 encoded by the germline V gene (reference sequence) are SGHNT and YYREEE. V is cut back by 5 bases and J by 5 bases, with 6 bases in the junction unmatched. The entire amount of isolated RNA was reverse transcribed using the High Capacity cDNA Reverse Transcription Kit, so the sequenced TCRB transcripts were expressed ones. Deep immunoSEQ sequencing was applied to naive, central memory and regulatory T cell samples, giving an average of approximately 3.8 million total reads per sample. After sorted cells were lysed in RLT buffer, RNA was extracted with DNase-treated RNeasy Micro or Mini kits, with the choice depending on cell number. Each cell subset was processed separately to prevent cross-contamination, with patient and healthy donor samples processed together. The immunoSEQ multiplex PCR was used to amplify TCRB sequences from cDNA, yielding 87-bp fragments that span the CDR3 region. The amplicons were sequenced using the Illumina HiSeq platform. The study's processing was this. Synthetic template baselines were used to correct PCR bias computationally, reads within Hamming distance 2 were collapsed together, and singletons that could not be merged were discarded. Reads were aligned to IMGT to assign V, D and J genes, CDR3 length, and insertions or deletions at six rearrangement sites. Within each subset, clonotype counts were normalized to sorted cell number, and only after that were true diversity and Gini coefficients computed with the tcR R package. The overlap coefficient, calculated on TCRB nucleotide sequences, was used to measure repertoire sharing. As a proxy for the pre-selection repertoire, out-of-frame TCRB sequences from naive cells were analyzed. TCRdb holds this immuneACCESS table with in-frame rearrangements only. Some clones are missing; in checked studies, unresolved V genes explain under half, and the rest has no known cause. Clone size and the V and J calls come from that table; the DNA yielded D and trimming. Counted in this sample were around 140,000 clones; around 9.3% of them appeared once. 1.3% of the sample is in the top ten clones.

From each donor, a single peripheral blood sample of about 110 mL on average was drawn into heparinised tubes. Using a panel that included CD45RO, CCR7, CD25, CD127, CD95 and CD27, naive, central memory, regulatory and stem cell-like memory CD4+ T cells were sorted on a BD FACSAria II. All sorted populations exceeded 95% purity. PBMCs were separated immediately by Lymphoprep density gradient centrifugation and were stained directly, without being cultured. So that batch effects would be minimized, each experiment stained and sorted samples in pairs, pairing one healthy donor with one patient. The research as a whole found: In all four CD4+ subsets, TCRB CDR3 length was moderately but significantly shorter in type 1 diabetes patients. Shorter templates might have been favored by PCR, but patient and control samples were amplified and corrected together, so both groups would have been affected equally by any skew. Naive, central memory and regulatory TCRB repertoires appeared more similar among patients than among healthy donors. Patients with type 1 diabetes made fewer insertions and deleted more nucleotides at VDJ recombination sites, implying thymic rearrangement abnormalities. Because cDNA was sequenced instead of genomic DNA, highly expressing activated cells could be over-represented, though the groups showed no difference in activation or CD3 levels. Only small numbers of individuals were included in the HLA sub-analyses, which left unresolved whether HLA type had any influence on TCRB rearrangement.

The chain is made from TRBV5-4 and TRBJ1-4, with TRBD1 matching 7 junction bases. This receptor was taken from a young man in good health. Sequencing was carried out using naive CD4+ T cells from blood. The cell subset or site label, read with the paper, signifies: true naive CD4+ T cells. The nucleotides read TGTGCCAGCAGTAGGGGGACAGACAATGAAAAACTGTTTTTT. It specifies CASSRGTDNEKLFF.